What follows is one TCR beta chain and its context. The antigen is unknown. The entry originates in a study of T cells in Graves' hyperthyroidism and ophthalmopathy. Looking at the study overall: Once the initial diagnosis was made, peripheral blood was obtained before any treatment.

The CDR3 has 15 amino acids. The germline V gene encodes CDR1 SGHRS and CDR2 YFSETQ. The V end was cut by 4 bases, the J end by 5 bases, with 19 bases between. Regarding the study as a whole: Most clonotypes that expanded in the thyroid above 0.001 also showed up in blood. Ophthalmopathy was told apart from stable hyperthyroidism by a 13 V-J model.

Fresh peripheral blood, around 9.3 ml, was the source of the PBMCs. Template material for amplifying TCR beta CDR3 regions consisted of RNA transcripts. With the HTBI primer set, the TCR CDR3 went through a first round of RT-PCR. Each CDR3 protein gets one entry after TCRdb re-called the multiplex PCR reads with MiXCR. The table shows fewer than 800,000 distinct CDR3 sequences, with about 15% occurring only once. The chain uses TRBV5-1 and TRBJ2-7; possibly TRBD2 for D (6 bases). The clonotype comes from a young man with Graves' hyperthyroidism. Sequencing input: blood. The CDR3 DNA sequence: TGCGCCAGCAGCCCGGAGGGTAGGGGACGGCACGAGCAGTACTTC. This codes for CASSPEGRGRHEQYF.